This T cell receptor (beta chain) was captured in a study of cytomegalovirus exposure and HLA in healthy donors. Germline V gene lookup returns CDR1 SEHNR and CDR2 FQNEAQ (reference sequence). Trimming removed 1 base at V and 2 bases at J, with 15 bases between. The CDR3 runs to 17 residues. Whole-study findings and limits: TCR beta chain V- and J-gene trimming was linked, in a later analysis, to a missense variant in DCLRE1C.

Comment on this clone: Its specificity is unknown.

PCR was performed using 60 Vbeta and 13 Jbeta primers. Sequenced by immunoSEQ multiplex PCR; TCRdb stores in-frame clones only, minus some. The sample holds 150,000 to 200,000 clones, about 75% seen once. The V and J genes are TRBV7-9 and TRBJ1-5; weak D call: TRBD1 (5 bases). This sequence originates from a woman in her fifties or sixties in good health and CMV-seropositive. Sequencing input: PBMCs. CDR3 amino acids: CASSLGTGGIGNQPQHF. In DNA, the CDR3 is TGTGCCAGCAGCTTAGGCACAGGAGGGATCGGCAATCAGCCCCAGCATTTT.